This is a list of T cell receptor beta chains from one sample in a study of T cell changes during pregnancy in multiple sclerosis. Some clones are missing from TCRdb's copy, which holds only in-frame ones; the method was immunoSEQ multiplex PCR. The sample has about 76,000 clones, approximately 94% seen once. The material sequenced was peripheral blood, taken in the third trimester of pregnancy. Receptors were obtained from a female donor with multiple sclerosis, enrolled in a pregnancy study. The CDR3 runs from the conserved cysteine through the conserved F or W. A D gene is named only where the DNA matches it firmly. For some rows the clone size is stated as once, few or many, or as a class when expanded; others skip it.

size: .; J: TRBJ2-3; V: TRBV9; D: TRBD2; CDR3: CASTRSGASTDTQYF; DNA: TGTGCCAGCACCAGGAGCGGGGCTAGCACAGATACGCAGTATTTT
size: .; J: TRBJ1-1; V: TRBV7-9; D: .; CDR3: CASSLGGGGWAEAFF; DNA: TGTGCCAGCAGCTTAGGAGGCGGGGGCTGGGCTGAAGCTTTCTTT
size: once; J: TRBJ1-6; V: TRBV27; D: TRBD1; CDR3: CATRTGQYSPLHF; DNA: TGTGCCACCAGGACAGGGCAATATTCACCCCTCCACTTT
size: .; J: TRBJ1-2; V: TRBV5-6; D: .; CDR3: CASSLGGGPLRRGYTF; DNA: TGTGCCAGCAGCTTGGGGGGGGGCCCCCTCAGGCGTGGCTACACCTTC
size: .; J: TRBJ2-3; V: TRBV6-1; D: TRBD2; CDR3: CASSDGLAGGPDTQYF; DNA: TGTGCCAGCAGTGACGGACTAGCGGGGGGGCCAGATACGCAGTATTTT
size: .; J: TRBJ2-3; V: TRBV4-3; D: .; CDR3: CASSQDGGASDTQYF; DNA: TGCGCCAGCAGCCAAGATGGCGGGGCCTCAGATACGCAGTATTTT
size: .; J: TRBJ2-1; V: TRBV30; D: .; CDR3: CAWSGRGVHNEQFF; DNA: TGTGCCTGGTCGGGGAGGGGGGTCCACAATGAGCAGTTCTTC
size: .; J: TRBJ1-2; V: TRBV4-1; D: TRBD1; CDR3: CASSQQGARGVNYGYTF; DNA: TGCGCCAGCAGCCAGCAGGGGGCGCGGGGTGTGAACTATGGCTACACCTTC
size: .; J: TRBJ1-2; V: TRBV27; D: .; CDR3: CASSPMTGITYGYTF; DNA: TGTGCCAGCAGTCCTATGACAGGCATAACCTATGGCTACACCTTC
size: .; J: TRBJ2-2; V: TRBV2; D: .; CDR3: CASSEFRGAGGELFF; DNA: TGTGCCAGCAGTGAATTTCGGGGGGCAGGAGGGGAGCTGTTTTTT
size: once; J: TRBJ2-3; V: TRBV5-1; D: TRBD2; CDR3: CASSSGLAGPTDTQYF; DNA: TGCGCCAGCAGCTCGGGACTAGCGGGACCCACAGATACGCAGTATTTT
size: once; J: TRBJ2-7; V: TRBV9; D: .; CDR3: CASSPDGQGRGEQYF; DNA: TGTGCCAGCAGCCCCGACGGGCAGGGGCGGGGGGAGCAGTACTTC
size: .; J: TRBJ2-1; V: TRBV7-6; D: .; CDR3: CASSHRDREQFF; DNA: TGTGCCAGCAGCCACAGGGACCGGGAGCAGTTCTTC